The clone carrying this T cell receptor (beta chain) was found a few times. This sample is drawn from a study of T cell repertoires in cytomegalovirus infection. Germline loops: CDR1 MDHEN, CDR2 SYDVKM. The CDR3 runs to 14 residues. Trimming took 5 bases from V and 4 from J, leaving 12 bases between them. Via MiXCR, TCRdb re-called the reads, giving one row per CDR3 protein. The table has roughly 600,000 distinct CDR3 sequences, approximately 24% seen once. The TCR sequence derives from a human donor in good health (CMV status not recorded). Some clones in this sample may be carry-over from other donors' samples. The rearrangement links TRBV28 to TRBJ1-5; D is perhaps TRBD1 (5 bases). The material sequenced was CD8+ T cells from PBMCs. CDR3 region: CASSPSGINQPQHF. CDR3 in DNA: TGTGCCAGCAGTCCTTCAGGGATAAATCAGCCCCAGCATTTT.